This paragraph covers one T cell receptor beta chain sequence. Its antigen remains undetermined. There are no base qualities to consult, and no much larger clone falls within one base. Donors formed part of the validation cohort, which comprised 120 subjects and was distinct from the first cohort of under 850 subjects. From the cysteine through the phenylalanine, the CDR3 covers 15 amino acids. Only CDR3 DNA is held: 45 bases, read in frame from base 1. Trimming leaves V shorter by 4 bases and J shorter by 5 bases, with the junction holding 7 bases beyond the gene matches. The germline V gene provides CDR1 SGHVS and CDR2 FNYEAQ. The sample belongs to a study of cytomegalovirus exposure and HLA in healthy donors (dated by TCRdb to the late 2010s). Notes on the research overall: A later analysis indicated that the 100 to 150 validation repertoires were generated on the platform also employed for the approximately 700 repertoires of the first cohort. The study aimed to test whether cataloging public T cell receptors could reveal signatures of past pathogen exposure. Besides the first cohort of more than 650 subjects, a separate validation cohort made up of about 120 different subjects was used. The study combined high-throughput TCR immunosequencing, statistical association of individual TCRs with disease status, and machine learning to predict cytomegalovirus infection status. General findings and caveats noted by the study authors: Most TCR sequences were seen in very few donors, while some public TCRs were found in many individuals. A later analysis found that TCRs clustered in the first cohort also tended to co-occur in the 110 or so validation repertoires, with about 94% of cluster scores above 0. A later analysis had no HLA typing for the validation cohort, so co-occurrence there was scored across all 120 repertoires. The classifier was reported to diagnose cytomegalovirus status with high specificity and sensitivity in both the original and validation cohorts. The authors suggested that the approach could potentially be extended to other disease states and immunological phenotypes. In vitro tests confirmed that a few of the cytomegalovirus-associated TCR beta chains recognize cytomegalovirus antigens. In the study, around 160 TCR beta chains were listed as associated with cytomegalovirus.

Libraries were prepared through the immunoSEQ multiplex PCR assay. On the study's bioinformatics: To diagnose cytomegalovirus status from the catalog of TCR beta chain sequences, a statistical classification framework was built. The source is immuneACCESS, and TCRdb retained only in-frame sequences with V and J called. Part of the clones is not carried over; for the studies checked, unresolved V genes explain less than half of this, and the remainder is unexplained. The V and J calls and clone size come from that table; D and trimming were worked out from the DNA. The sample table contains 150,000 or so clones; only one count was recorded for around nine tenths of them. The leading ten clones occupy 2.5% to 4% of the sample.

This TCR was recovered from a young woman in good health and CMV-seropositive. Recombination joined TRBV7-6 with TRBJ2-1, with 8 bases in between that match TRBD2. The sequencing sample was made of PBMCs. The nucleotides are TGTGCCAGCAGCTCTTCGACTAGCGTAAACAATGAGCAGTTCTTC. Translated, it reads CASSSSTSVNNEQFF.